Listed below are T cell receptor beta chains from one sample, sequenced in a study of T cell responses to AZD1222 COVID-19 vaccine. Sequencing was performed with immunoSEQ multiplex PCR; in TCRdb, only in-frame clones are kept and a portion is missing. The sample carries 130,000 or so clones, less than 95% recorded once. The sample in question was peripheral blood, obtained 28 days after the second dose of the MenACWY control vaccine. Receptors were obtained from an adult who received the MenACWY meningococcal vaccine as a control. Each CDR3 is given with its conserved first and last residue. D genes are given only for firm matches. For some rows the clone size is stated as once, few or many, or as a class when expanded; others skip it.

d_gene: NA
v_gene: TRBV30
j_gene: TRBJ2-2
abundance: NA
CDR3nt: TGTGCCTGGCTCCCTAGCTGGACAACTAACACCGGGGAGCTGTTTTTT
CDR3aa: CAWLPSWTTNTGELFF

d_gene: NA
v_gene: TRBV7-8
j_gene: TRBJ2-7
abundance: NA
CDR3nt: TGTGCCAGCAGCTTAGCCCAGCTGGAGGAGCAGTACTTC
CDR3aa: CASSLAQLEEQYF

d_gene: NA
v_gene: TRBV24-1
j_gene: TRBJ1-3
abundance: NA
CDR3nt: TGTGCCACCAGTGATTTGCAGATGCGGGTTGGGCGGACACAGATCTCTGGAAACACCATATATTTT
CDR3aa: CATSDLQMRVGRTQISGNTIYF

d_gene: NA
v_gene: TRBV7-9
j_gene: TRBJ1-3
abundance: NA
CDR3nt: TGTGCCAGCAGCTTATCGTCGGGAACTGGAAACACCATATATTTT
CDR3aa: CASSLSSGTGNTIYF

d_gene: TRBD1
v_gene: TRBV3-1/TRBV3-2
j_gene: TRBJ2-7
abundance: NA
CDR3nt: TGTGCCAGCAGTTCCGGACAGGGCGTTGACGAGCAGTACTTC
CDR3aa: CASSSGQGVDEQYF

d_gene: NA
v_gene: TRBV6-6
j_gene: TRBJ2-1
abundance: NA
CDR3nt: TGTGCCAGCAGTTACTCGATAGGAGCTGAGCAGTTCTTC
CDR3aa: CASSYSIGAEQFF

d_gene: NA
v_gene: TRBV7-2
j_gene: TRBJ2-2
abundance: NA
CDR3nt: TGTGCCAGCAGCCCTGGGGATGGTACCGGGGAGCTGTTTTTT
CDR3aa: CASSPGDGTGELFF

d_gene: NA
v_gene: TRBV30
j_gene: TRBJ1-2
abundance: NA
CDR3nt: TGTGCCTGGAGTTTTGGGCAGTCTAACTATGGCTACACCTTC
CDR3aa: CAWSFGQSNYGYTF

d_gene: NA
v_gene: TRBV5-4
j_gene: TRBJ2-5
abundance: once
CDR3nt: TGTGCCAGCAGCTTGGCTCAGACGCAAGAGACCCAGTACTTC
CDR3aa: CASSLAQTQETQYF

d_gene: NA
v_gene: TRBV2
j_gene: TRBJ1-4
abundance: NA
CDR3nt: TGTGCCAGCAGTGAGTCAGGGGTTAATGAAAAACTGTTTTTT
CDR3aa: CASSESGVNEKLFF

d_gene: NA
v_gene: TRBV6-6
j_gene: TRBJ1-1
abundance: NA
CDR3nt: TGTGCCAGCAGTCCCCCTCGGGGCGCGGGATGGAACACTGAAGCTTTCTTT
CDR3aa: CASSPPRGAGWNTEAFF

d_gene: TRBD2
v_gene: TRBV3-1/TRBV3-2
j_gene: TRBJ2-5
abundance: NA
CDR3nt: TGTGCCAGCAGCCTCGGGCTAGCGGGGGGTCGGACCCAGTACTTC
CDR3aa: CASSLGLAGGRTQYF

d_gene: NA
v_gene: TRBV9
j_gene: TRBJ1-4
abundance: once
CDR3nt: TGTGCCAGCAGCGTAACGGGAAGTGCCGGCGAAAAACTGTTTTTT
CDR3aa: CASSVTGSAGEKLFF

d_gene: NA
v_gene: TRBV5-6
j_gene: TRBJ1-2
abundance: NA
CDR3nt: TGTGCCAGCAGCCTAACAGGGACTTATGGCTACACCTTC
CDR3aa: CASSLTGTYGYTF

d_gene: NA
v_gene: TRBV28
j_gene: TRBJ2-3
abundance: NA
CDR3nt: TGTGCCAGCAGTTTACCCCCCGGCACAGATACGCAGTATTTT
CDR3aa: CASSLPPGTDTQYF